The entry below describes one TCR beta chain. Germline assignment: CDR1 SGHNT and CDR2 YYREEE (reference sequence). The CDR3 extends over 16 amino acids. With V trimmed by 1 base and J by 2 bases, 7 bases remained unmatched. This sample is part of a study of blood T cell repertoires in COVID-19. Study in general: The study drew acute and convalescent COVID-19 samples from the United States, Italy and Spain.

In the original processing: Estimation of nucleated cell counts was performed using reference gene primer amplification. Clones were read by immunoSEQ multiplex PCR, and TCRdb kept only the in-frame ones, dropping some. V, J and clone size derive from that table, while D and trimming were established from the DNA sequence. The table has about 52,000 clones, 85% to 90% seen once; the top ten hold 7.5% to 10%. This receptor was obtained from a man of 80 years or more with active or convalescent COVID-19. The chain employs TRBV5-4 and TRBJ2-5; 8 positions agree with TRBD2. The sample was peripheral blood. The CDR3 nucleotides read TGTGCCAGCAGCTTGCGACCGAGCGGGGGACAAGAGACCCAGTACTTC. As protein: CASSLRPSGGQETQYF. The full variable domain, completed using reference TRBV5-4 and TRBJ2-5, is ETGVTQSPTHLIKTRGQQVTLRCSSQSGHNTVSWYQQALGQGPQFIFQYYREEENGRGNFPPRFSGLQFPNYSSELNVNALELDDSALYLCASSLRPSGGQETQYFGPGTRLLVL.